Shown below are 23 T cell receptor beta chains from a single sample sequenced in a study of blood T cell repertoires in COVID-19. Generated by immunoSEQ multiplex PCR, the TCRdb table keeps only in-frame clones and is missing some. The sample includes 250,000 to 400,000 clones, around 89% of them seen just once. Sample: peripheral blood. Receptor source: a woman in her twenties or thirties with COVID-19, enrolled during active disease.

This clone was detected a few times. The V call is TRBV7-2, the J call TRBJ1-5; TRBD1 agrees at 8 bases. Germline lookup yields CDR1 SGHTA and CDR2 FQGNSA. The CDR3 is 15 residues long. V gave up 2 bases and J gave up 7 bases; unmatched junction bases: 7. CDR3 region: CASSLRTGRGQPQHF. CDR3 sequence (DNA): TGTGCCAGCAGCTTAAGGACAGGGCGGGGACAGCCCCAGCATTTT.

The CDR3 bases are TGTGCCAGCTCACCTACTTATAGCAATCAGCCCCAGCATTTT. Encoded protein: CASSPTYSNQPQHF. This chain joins TRBV18 and TRBJ1-5, with unresolved D. Looked up from germline, CDR1 is KGHSH and CDR2 is LQKENI. Trimming shortened V by 3 bases and J by 0 bases, and 6 bases separated the two germline ends. The CDR3 is made up of 14 amino acids.

This chain uses TRBV7-7 with TRBJ2-1; 8 nucleotides align to TRBD2. The CDR3 sequence is 15 residues long. Germline V gene data show CDR1 as SSHAT and CDR2 as FNYEAQ (reference sequence). V dropped 5 bases and J dropped 4; count of bases not matched to a gene: 7. CDR3 bases: TGTGCCAGCAGCCTAGGAGCGGGGGTGTACAATGAGCAGTTCTTC. The encoded protein is CASSLGAGVYNEQFF. Together with reference TRBV7-7 and TRBJ2-1, the CDR3 gives the full variable domain: GAGVSQSPRYKVTKRGQDVTLRCDPISSHATLYWYQQALGQGPEFLTYFNYEAQPDKSGLPSDRFSAERPEGSISTLTIQRTEQRDSAMYRCASSLGAGVYNEQFFGPGTRLTVL.

This chain links TRBV28 with TRBJ1-4; TRBD1 matches at 9 bases. The J segment lost 7 bases and the V segment lost 5 bases, leaving 11 bases of the junction unmatched. This CDR3 region has 16 residues. Germline V gene data show CDR1 as MDHEN and CDR2 as SYDVKM. The CDR3 sequence is CASSPKQGALSEKLFF. The DNA of the CDR3 is TGTGCCAGCAGTCCAAAACAGGGGGCGCTTAGTGAAAAACTGTTTTTT.

V usage is TRBV28 and J usage is TRBJ1-2; a weak D match, TRBD1 (5 bases). The CDR3 has 13 residues. Per germline, CDR1 MDHEN and CDR2 SYDVKM. The V end lost 6 bases, the J end lost 3 bases, and 11 bases lay between the germline ends. The CDR3 reads CASRTPRDYGYTF. The DNA of the CDR3 is TGTGCCAGCAGGACCCCCAGGGACTATGGCTACACCTTC.

V gene TRBV19 combines with J gene TRBJ2-1; D is perhaps TRBD1 (8 bases). V gave up 9 bases and J gave up 5 bases, with 26 bases separating them. CDR1 and CDR2 from the germline V gene are LNHDA and SQIVND (reference sequence). The CDR3 runs to 17 residues. The CDR3 reads CASVPGQGGSFDNEQFF. Written as DNA, the CDR3 is TGTGCCAGCGTCCCCGGACAGGGCGGGAGTTTTGACAATGAGCAGTTCTTC.

V and J are TRBV5-4 and TRBJ2-5, with D unresolved. Trimming pared 0 bases from V and 10 bases from J, leaving 10 bases between. The CDR3 has 12 residues. Germline V gene sequence: CDR1 SGHNT, CDR2 YYREEE (reference sequence). The CDR3 spells CASSLDRSGQYF. Here the CDR3 DNA reads TGTGCCAGCAGCTTGGATCGGAGTGGCCAGTACTTC.

This chain links TRBV12-3 or TRBV12-4 with TRBJ2-1; weak D call: TRBD2 (5 bases). The CDR3 consists of 13 residues. The V and J ends lost 6 bases and 10 bases respectively, with 16 bases between them. For the CDR3, the DNA is TGTGCCAGCAGACACCTTGAGCGGCGCGAGCAGTTCTTC. It translates to CASRHLERREQFF.

This clone turned up a few times. The rearrangement links TRBV4-2 to TRBJ2-1; D possibly corresponds to TRBD1 (7 bases). The length of the CDR3 is 16 residues. V lost 0 bases to trimming and J lost 8 bases, with 17 bases between them. The germline gives CDR1 LGHNA, CDR2 YNFKEQ. Written as DNA, the CDR3 is TGTGCCAGCAGCCAAGAAGCGGGCAGGGGGGTCGATGAGCAGTTCTTC. As protein: CASSQEAGRGVDEQFF.

The V and J genes are TRBV5-1 and TRBJ2-1; D is possibly TRBD2 (7 bases). The CDR3 extends over 14 amino acids. Trimming stripped 9 bases from V and 9 bases from J, with 22 bases between. Per germline, CDR1 SGHRS and CDR2 YFSETQ. The CDR3 loop is CATNRGGEIGEQFF. The CDR3 nucleotides read TGCGCCACCAATCGAGGGGGGGAGATCGGTGAGCAGTTCTTC.

The rearrangement uses TRBV3-1 (or the pseudogene TRBV3-2) and TRBJ1-2; no clear D gene. Trimming removed 2 bases from V and 8 bases from J, with 12 bases in between. The germline V gene encodes CDR1 LGHDT and CDR2 YNNKEL (reference sequence). CDR3 length equals 13 residues. Written as DNA, the CDR3 is TGTGCCAGCAGCCAACCTAGGACTGCGGGCTACACCTTC. Protein product: CASSQPRTAGYTF.

The chain employs TRBV6-5 and TRBJ2-5; the match to TRBD1 covers 7 bases. The length of the CDR3 is 13 residues. Trimming took 6 bases from V and 4 from J; bases not matched to a gene: 5. The germline CDR1 and CDR2 sequences are MNHEY and SVGAGI. In DNA, the CDR3 is TGTGCCAGCAGAGCGACAGGGCTAGAGACCCAGTACTTC. Its protein is CASRATGLETQYF.

The rearrangement uses TRBV4-1 and TRBJ2-3; tentatively, D is TRBD2 (7 bases). Deletions cut 0 bases from V and 2 bases from J, with 18 bases between. The CDR3 contains 18 residues. Looked up from germline, CDR1 is MGHRA and CDR2 is YSYEKL. The CDR3 DNA reads TGCGCCAGCAGCCAAGAGGGGCCTCGGGGGGCAAACACAGATACGCAGTATTTT. It yields the protein CASSQEGPRGANTDTQYF.

The chain is built from TRBV2 and TRBJ1-2, with D unresolved. Trimming shortened V by 6 bases and J by 4 bases, and 12 bases separated the two germline ends. CDR1 SNHLY and CDR2 FYNNEI come from the germline V gene. The CDR3 covers 13 residues. DNA for the CDR3: TGTGCCAGCAGCGCGACCCACAGCTATGGCTACACCTTC. Protein: CASSATHSYGYTF.

DNA of the CDR3: TGTGCCAGCAGCTTTCCGACTAGCGGCCCGGCGATGAGGGCCCAGTACTTC. This codes for CASSFPTSGPAMRAQYF. J is TRBJ2-5 and V is TRBV7-2; 9 nucleotides line up with TRBD2. The CDR3 is made up of 17 amino acids. Germline assignment: CDR1 SGHTA and CDR2 FQGNSA. V trimming: 3 bases; J trimming: 9 bases; junction bases outside the gene matches: 17. Full variable domain (remainder filled in from reference TRBV7-2 and TRBJ2-5): GAGVSQSPSNKVTEKGKDVELRCDPISGHTALYWYRQSLGQGLEFLIYFQGNSAPDKSGLPSDRFSAERTGGSVSTLTIQRTQQEDSAVYLCASSFPTSGPAMRAQYFGPGTRLLVL.

The genes are TRBV11-2 and TRBJ1-1; D not resolved. Germline V gene lookup returns CDR1 SGHAT and CDR2 FQNNGV. The CDR3 runs 13 residues. Trimming removed 5 bases at V and 6 bases at J, with 13 bases between. In DNA, the CDR3 is TGTGCCAGCAGCCCCCTAAGGAGCCCTGAAGCTTTCTTT. This translates into CASSPLRSPEAFF.

This chain links TRBV6-5 with TRBJ1-5; the D is unclear. The CDR3 is 14 residues long. V gave up 6 bases and J gave up 0 bases, with 9 bases separating them. In germline, CDR1 is MNHEY, CDR2 SVGAGI. The CDR3 loop reads CASRDIYSNQPQHF. The CDR3 DNA follows: TGTGCCAGCAGAGACATTTATAGCAATCAGCCCCAGCATTTT.

V usage is TRBV11-3 and J usage is TRBJ2-7; 9 bases agree with TRBD1. This CDR3 has 13 residues. J gave up 7 bases and V 5 bases, and 6 bases lay outside the gene matches. Germline V lookup: CDR1 SGHNT, CDR2 YENEEA. In DNA, the CDR3 is TGTGCCAGCAGCCGGGACAGGGTGAGTGAGCAGTACTTC. It encodes CASSRDRVSEQYF. Variable domain in full (rest from reference TRBV11-3 and TRBJ2-7): EAGVVQSPRYKIIEKKQPVAFWCNPISGHNTLYWYLQNLGQGPELLIRYENEEAVDDSQLPKDRFSAERLKGVDSTLKIQPAELGDSAVYLCASSRDRVSEQYFGPGTRLTVT.

V and J are TRBV10-3 and TRBJ2-2; 10 nucleotides align to TRBD1. Looked up from germline, CDR1 is ENHRY and CDR2 is SYGVKD. The CDR3 contains 15 residues. V shed 6 bases, J shed 4 bases, and the junction held 5 bases outside the gene matches. CDR3 in amino acids: CAIRPDRGSTGELFF. The DNA for the CDR3 is TGTGCCATCAGGCCGGACAGGGGGAGCACCGGGGAGCTGTTTTTT.

The gene calls are TRBV19 and TRBJ1-1; no definite D call. V gave up 6 bases and J gave up 4 bases, with 21 bases separating them. CDR3 length: 16 amino acids. Germline V CDR1 and CDR2: LNHDA, SQIVND (reference sequence). CDR3 DNA: TGTGCCAGTAGGCGGGGTTCGAGGGTGATAAGCACTGAAGCTTTCTTT. Translating gives CASRRGSRVISTEAFF.

This clone was recorded once. The rearrangement links TRBV9 to TRBJ2-1, with 11 bases matching TRBD1. The length of the CDR3 is 13 residues. The germline CDR1 and CDR2 sequences are SGDLS and YYNGEE. With V trimmed by 5 bases and J by 8 bases, 3 bases remained unmatched. The CDR3 region is CASRGTGGDEQFF. CDR3 in DNA: TGTGCCAGCAGGGGGACAGGGGGTGATGAGCAGTTCTTC.

The chain carries TRBV3-1 (or the pseudogene TRBV3-2) and TRBJ1-2, with 9 bases aligning to TRBD1. The CDR3 runs 15 residues. V gave up 4 bases and J gave up 2 bases; unmatched junction bases: 5. Germline-derived CDR1 and CDR2 are LGHDT and YNNKEL (reference sequence). The chain's CDR3 is CASSPGQGPNYGYTF. For the CDR3, the DNA is TGTGCCAGCAGCCCGGGACAGGGACCGAACTATGGCTACACCTTC.

The genes are TRBV7-9 and TRBJ1-4; 7 bases are shared with TRBD1. Unmatched junction bases numbered 5, after V lost 5 bases and J lost 8 bases. The CDR3 sequence is 13 residues long. Germline-derived CDR1 and CDR2 are SEHNR and FQNEAQ (reference sequence). Here the CDR3 DNA reads TGTGCCAGCAGCCCAAGGGGGCTCGAAAAACTGTTTTTT. It is translated as CASSPRGLEKLFF.